This T cell receptor (beta chain) was captured in a study of T-cell memory formation after mild COVID-19. Study-level points and caveats: Contracting clones from day 15 to 85 showed balanced CD4/CD8; later expanders favored CD4+. Pre-infection memory carried some responding clones, suggesting that cross-reactive memory joined.

As to this clonotype: The antigen remains unidentified.

TCRdb reanalysed the 5' RACE reads using MiXCR and keeps one entry per CDR3 protein. The sample yields roughly 100,000 distinct CDR3 sequences, around 12% seen once. This CDR3 has 16 residues. The junction had 8 bases not matched to a gene; V was cut back by 1 base and J by 5 bases. Germline lookup yields CDR1 MGHRA and CDR2 YSYEKL. Sequenced input: PBMCs or a T cell subset sorted from them (not recorded which). The V gene is TRBV4-1, the J gene TRBJ1-1; 9 positions match TRBD1. The TCR sequence derives from an adult woman who had mild COVID-19 (a few samples of this study predate the infection). Cell type and time point are not known. The CDR3 sequence: CASSQGSTGGRTEAFF. CDR3 bases: TGCGCCAGCAGCCAAGGGTCGACAGGGGGACGGACTGAAGCTTTCTTT.